This record concerns one TCR beta chain sequence. Its matching antigen is unknown. Germline V CDR1 and CDR2: LNHDA, SQIVND (reference sequence). Trimming took 5 bases from V and 2 from J, leaving 9 bases between them. The CDR3 is made up of 13 amino acids. These data come from a study of cytomegalovirus exposure and HLA in healthy donors. The PCR had 60 Vbeta and 13 Jbeta primers. TCRdb's table, derived via immunoSEQ multiplex PCR, lists solely in-frame clones and lacks some. The sample holds more than 60,000 clones, 78% seen once. General observations from the study: As a later analysis showed, a missense DCLRE1C variant was linked to trimming of TCR beta V- and J-genes. Reportedly, cytomegalovirus status was diagnosed with high sensitivity and specificity. The productive fraction for most TCR beta V segments was about 87% or about 30% in an earlier analysis. A later analysis reportedly found fewer N-insertions in an Asian-associated ancestry cluster than the approximately 700-donor mean.

Material for sequencing was PBMCs. The chain links TRBV19 to TRBJ1-1; TRBD1 might be the D (5 bases). The source is a woman aged 40 to 50 in good health and CMV-seropositive. The CDR3, as DNA: TGTGCCAGTAGTCCTGACAGTAACACTGAAGCTTTCTTT. Its translation is CASSPDSNTEAFF.